Sequencing of this T cell receptor (beta chain) was carried out in a study of cytomegalovirus exposure and HLA in healthy donors. The primer mix had 60 Vbeta and 13 Jbeta primers. Repertoires were generated with immunoSEQ multiplex PCR, while TCRdb's copy carries only in-frame clones and drops some. The table includes 100,000 to 150,000 clones, about 78% detected once. These donors counted as nominally healthy when sampled, but unrecorded immune exposures were likely. Per the germline V gene, CDR1 is SGHRS and CDR2 is YFSETQ. V was clipped by 3 bases and J by 0 bases; unmatched bases: 6. The CDR3 totals 15 residues. The table lists this clone with a few counts.

The clonotype originates from a man under 40 in good health and CMV-seronegative. Sequenced sample: PBMCs. V is TRBV5-1 and J is TRBJ2-7, with 7 bases fitting TRBD1. For the CDR3, the DNA is TGCGCCAGCAGCTGGACAGGTTTTCCCTCCTACGAGCAGTACTTC. Amino acids: CASSWTGFPSYEQYF.